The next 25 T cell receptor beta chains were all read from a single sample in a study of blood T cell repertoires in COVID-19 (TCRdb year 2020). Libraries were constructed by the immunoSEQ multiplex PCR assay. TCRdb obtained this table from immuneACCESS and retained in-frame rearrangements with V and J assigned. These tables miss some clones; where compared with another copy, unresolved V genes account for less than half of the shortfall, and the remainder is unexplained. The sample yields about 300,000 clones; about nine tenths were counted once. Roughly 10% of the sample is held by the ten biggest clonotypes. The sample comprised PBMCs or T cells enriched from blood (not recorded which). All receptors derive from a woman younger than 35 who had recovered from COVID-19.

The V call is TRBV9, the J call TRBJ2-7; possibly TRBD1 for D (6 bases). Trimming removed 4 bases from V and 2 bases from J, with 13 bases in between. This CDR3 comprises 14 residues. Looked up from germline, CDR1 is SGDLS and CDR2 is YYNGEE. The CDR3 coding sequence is TGTGCCAGCAGCCCACTGACAGGTCCCTACGAGCAGTACTTC. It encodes CASSPLTGPYEQYF.

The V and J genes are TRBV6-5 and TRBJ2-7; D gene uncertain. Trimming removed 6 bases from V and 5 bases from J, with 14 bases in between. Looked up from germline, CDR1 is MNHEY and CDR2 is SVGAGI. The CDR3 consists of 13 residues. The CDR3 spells CASSPGPLNEQYF. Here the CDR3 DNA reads TGTGCCAGCAGCCCGGGTCCTTTGAACGAGCAGTACTTC.

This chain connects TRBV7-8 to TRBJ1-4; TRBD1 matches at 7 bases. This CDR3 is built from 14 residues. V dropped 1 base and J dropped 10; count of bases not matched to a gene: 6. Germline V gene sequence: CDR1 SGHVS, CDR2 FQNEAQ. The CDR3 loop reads CASSLGRGLGKLFF. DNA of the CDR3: TGTGCCAGCAGCTTAGGAAGGGGGCTGGGAAAACTGTTTTTT.

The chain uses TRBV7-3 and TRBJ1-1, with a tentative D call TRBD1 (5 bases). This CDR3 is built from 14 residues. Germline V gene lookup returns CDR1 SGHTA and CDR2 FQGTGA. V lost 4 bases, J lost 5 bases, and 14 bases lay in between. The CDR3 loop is CASSSDAGETEAFF. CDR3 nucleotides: TGTGCCAGCAGCTCGGACGCGGGGGAAACTGAAGCTTTCTTT.

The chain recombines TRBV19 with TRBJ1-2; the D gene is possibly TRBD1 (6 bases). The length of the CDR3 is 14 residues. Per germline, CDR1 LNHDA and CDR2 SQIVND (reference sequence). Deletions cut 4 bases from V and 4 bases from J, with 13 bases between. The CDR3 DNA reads TGTGCCAGTAGTAATCGACCAGGGGCCTATGGCTACACCTTC. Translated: CASSNRPGAYGYTF.

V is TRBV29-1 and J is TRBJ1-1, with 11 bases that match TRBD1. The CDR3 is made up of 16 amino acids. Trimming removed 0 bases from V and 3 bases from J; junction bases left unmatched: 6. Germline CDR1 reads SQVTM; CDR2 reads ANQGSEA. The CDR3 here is CSVEDRDRGSDTEAFF. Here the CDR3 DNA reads TGCAGCGTTGAAGATCGGGACAGGGGGTCGGACACTGAAGCTTTCTTT.

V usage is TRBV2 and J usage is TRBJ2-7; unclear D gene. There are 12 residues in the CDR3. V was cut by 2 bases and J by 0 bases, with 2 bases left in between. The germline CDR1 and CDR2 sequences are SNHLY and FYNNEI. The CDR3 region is CASSELSYEQYF. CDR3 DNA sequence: TGTGCCAGCAGTGAACTCTCCTACGAGCAGTACTTC.

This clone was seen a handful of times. CDR3: CASSFTGENTEAFF. As DNA, the CDR3 is TGCGCCAGCAGCTTCACAGGAGAGAACACTGAAGCTTTCTTT. The V gene is TRBV5-1, the J gene TRBJ1-1; the D gene is possibly TRBD1 (5 bases). The CDR3 contains 14 residues. The V and J ends lost 2 bases and 1 base respectively, with 9 bases between them. Per the germline V gene, CDR1 is SGHRS and CDR2 is YFSETQ.

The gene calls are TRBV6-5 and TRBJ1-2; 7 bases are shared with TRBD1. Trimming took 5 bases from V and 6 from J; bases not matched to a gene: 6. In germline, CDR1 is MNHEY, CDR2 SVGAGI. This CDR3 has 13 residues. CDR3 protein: CASSQQGRDGYTF. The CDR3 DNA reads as TGTGCCAGCAGTCAACAGGGGCGGGATGGCTACACCTTC.

The DNA for the CDR3 is TGTGCCAGCAGGAGGGCCACGGGGCAGTTCTTC. It is translated as CASRRATGQFF. This chain joins TRBV2 and TRBJ2-1; possibly TRBD2 for D (5 bases). Trimming took off 6 bases at V and 12 bases at J, with 12 bases between the two ends. This CDR3 is built from 11 residues. Germline values: CDR1 SNHLY, CDR2 FYNNEI.

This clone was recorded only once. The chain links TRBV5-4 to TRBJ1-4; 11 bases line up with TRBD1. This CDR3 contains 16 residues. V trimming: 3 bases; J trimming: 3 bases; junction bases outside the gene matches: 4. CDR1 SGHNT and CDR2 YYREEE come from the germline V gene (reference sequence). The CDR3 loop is CASSYGQGASNEKLFF. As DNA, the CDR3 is TGTGCCAGCAGCTATGGACAGGGGGCATCTAATGAAAAACTGTTTTTT.

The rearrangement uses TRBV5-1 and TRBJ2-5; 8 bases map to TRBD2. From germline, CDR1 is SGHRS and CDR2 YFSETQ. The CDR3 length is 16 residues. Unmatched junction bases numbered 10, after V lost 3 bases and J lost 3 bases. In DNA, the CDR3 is TGCGCCAGCAGCTACGGGATAGCGGGGAGAAAAGAGACCCAGTACTTC. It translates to CASSYGIAGRKETQYF. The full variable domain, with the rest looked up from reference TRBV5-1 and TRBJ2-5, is KAGVTQTPRYLIKTRGQQVTLSCSPISGHRSVSWYQQTPGQGLQFLFEYFSETQRNKGNFPGRFSGRQFSNSRSEMNVSTLELGDSALYLCASSYGIAGRKETQYFGPGTRLLVL.

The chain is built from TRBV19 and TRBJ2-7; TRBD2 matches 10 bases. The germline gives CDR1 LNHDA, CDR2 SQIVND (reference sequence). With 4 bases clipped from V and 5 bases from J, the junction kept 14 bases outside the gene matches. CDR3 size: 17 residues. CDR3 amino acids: CASSTPLAGFEFDEQYF. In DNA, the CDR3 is TGTGCCAGTAGTACCCCACTAGCGGGATTTGAGTTCGACGAGCAGTACTTC.

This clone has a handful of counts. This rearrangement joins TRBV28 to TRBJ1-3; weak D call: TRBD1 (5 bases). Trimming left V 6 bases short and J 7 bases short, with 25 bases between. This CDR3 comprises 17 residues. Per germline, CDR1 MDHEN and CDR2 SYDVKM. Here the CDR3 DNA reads TGTGCCAGCAGCCAACACGTCTCGGGCCCCGGGGGGAACACCATATATTTT. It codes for CASSQHVSGPGGNTIYF.

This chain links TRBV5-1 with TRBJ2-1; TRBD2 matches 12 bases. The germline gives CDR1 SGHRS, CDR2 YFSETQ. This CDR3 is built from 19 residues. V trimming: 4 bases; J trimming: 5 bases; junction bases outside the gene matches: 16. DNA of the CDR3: TGCGCCAGCAGCAGAAGGCTAGCGGGAGGGCCCGGTTGGAACAATGAGCAGTTCTTC. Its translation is CASSRRLAGGPGWNNEQFF.

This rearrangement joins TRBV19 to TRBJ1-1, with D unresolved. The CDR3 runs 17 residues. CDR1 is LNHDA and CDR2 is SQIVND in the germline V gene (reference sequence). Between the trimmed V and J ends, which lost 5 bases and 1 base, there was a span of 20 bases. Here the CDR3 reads CASSPPMILGENTEAFF. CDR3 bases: TGTGCCAGTAGTCCCCCGATGATCCTCGGTGAGAACACTGAAGCTTTCTTT.

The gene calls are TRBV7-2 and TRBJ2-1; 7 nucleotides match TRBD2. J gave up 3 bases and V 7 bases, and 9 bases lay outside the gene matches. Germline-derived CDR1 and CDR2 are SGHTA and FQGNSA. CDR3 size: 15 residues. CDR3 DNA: TGTGCCAGCACTGGGACGGGGGGACGCTACAATGAGCAGTTCTTC. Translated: CASTGTGGRYNEQFF.

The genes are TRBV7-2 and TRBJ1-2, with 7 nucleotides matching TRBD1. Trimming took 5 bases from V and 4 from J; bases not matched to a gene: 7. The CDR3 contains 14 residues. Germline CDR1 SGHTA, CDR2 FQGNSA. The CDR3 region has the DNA TGTGCCAGCAGCGCTAGACAGGGTGCCTATGGCTACACCTTC. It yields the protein CASSARQGAYGYTF.

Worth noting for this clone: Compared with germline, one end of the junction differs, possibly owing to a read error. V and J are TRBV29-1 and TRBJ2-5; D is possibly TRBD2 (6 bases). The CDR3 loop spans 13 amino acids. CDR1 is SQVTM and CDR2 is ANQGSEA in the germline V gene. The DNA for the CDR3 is TGCAGCGTTGGGAGCGGGCCCCAAGAGGCCCAGTACTTC. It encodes CSVGSGPQEAQYF.

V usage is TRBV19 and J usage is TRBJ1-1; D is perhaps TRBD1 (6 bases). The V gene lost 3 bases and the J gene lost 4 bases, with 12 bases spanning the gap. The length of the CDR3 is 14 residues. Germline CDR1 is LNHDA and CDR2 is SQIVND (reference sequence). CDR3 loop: CASSIQGLRTEAFF. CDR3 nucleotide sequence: TGTGCCAGTAGTATCCAGGGGCTGCGCACTGAAGCTTTCTTT.

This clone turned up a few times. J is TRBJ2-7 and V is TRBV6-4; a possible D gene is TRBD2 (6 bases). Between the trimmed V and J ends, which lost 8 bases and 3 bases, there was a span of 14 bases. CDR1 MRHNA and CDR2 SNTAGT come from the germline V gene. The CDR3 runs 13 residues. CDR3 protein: CASATRGIYEQYF. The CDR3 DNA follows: TGTGCCAGCGCTACACGGGGGATCTACGAGCAGTACTTC.

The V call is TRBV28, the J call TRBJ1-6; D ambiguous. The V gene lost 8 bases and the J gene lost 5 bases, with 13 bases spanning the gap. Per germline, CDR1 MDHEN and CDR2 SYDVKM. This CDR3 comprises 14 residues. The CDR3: CASDSSRDNSPLHF. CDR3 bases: TGTGCCAGCGACTCGTCACGGGATAATTCACCCCTCCACTTT.

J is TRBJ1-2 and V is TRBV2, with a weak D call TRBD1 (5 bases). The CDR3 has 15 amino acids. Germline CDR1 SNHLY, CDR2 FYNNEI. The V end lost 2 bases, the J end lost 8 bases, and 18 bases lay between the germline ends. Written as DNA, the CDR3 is TGTGCCAGCAGTGAATGGGGCAGACCTTCAGGAGGCTACACCTTC. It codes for CASSEWGRPSGGYTF.

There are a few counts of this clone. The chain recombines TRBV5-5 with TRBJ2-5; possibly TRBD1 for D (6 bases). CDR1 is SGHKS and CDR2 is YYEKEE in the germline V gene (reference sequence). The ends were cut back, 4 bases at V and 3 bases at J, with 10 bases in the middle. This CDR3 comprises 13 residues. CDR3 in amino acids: CASSRRGEETQYF. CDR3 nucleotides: TGTGCCAGCAGCCGCAGGGGAGAAGAGACCCAGTACTTC.

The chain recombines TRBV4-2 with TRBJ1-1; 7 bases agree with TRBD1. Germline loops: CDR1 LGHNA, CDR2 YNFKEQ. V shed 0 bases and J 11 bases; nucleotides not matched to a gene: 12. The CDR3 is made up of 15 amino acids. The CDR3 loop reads CASSQDARGLDGAFF. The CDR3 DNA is TGTGCCAGCAGCCAAGATGCCAGGGGGTTAGATGGGGCTTTCTTT.